This entry concerns a single TCR beta chain. The clone's antigen remains unknown. The record has no base qualities; no much larger clone is one base away. Compared with germline, V lacks 10 bases and J lacks 4 bases; bases without a gene match: 10. The CDR3 sequence holds 15 residues, the cysteine and phenylalanine included. Only the CDR3 part of the read is kept: 45 bases, read in frame from the first base. From the germline V gene, CDR1 is MNHEY and CDR2 is SVGEGT. This sample is drawn from a study of T cell repertoires in aging, cancer and after chemotherapy (dated by TCRdb to between 2017 and 2020). Regarding the study in general: Donors were distributed across six age groups ranging from 30 or younger to 70 or older, with at least three individuals included per group. Approximately 8.4 million TCR reads were contained in the full dataset. Alongside around 98 healthy donors serving as a reference group, the cohort included approximately 220 cancer patients, of whom more than 90 had hematological cancers and 110 to 140 had solid cancers. The study profiled peripheral blood TCR beta repertoires from healthy donors and cancer patients to examine immunoaging and T cell reconstitution after chemotherapy. In the hematological group, the paired samples taken before and after chemotherapy came from chronic lymphocytic leukemia patients who were treated with regimens based on fludarabine or bendamustine.

Study-wide conclusions, independent of this receptor: An increase in median generation probability over the chemotherapy interval was observed in both cancer cohorts, suggesting that the repertoire was reconstituted through rebound thymic output. Lymphoid organ infiltration was present in the hematological cancer patients, and this infiltration may itself impair thymic emigration or the expansion of peripheral T cells. In healthy donors, the drop in TCR diversity with age came mainly from a loss of richness, whereas in cancer patients a loss of evenness also played a part. Compared with age-matched healthy donors, untreated patients with hematological or solid cancers had significantly lower TCR diversity and higher clonality in blood. The authors noted that the repertoire data do not allow conclusions about immunological memory after chemotherapy.

Multiplex touch-down PCR with a mixed TRB-A/B primer pool was used to amplify rearranged TRB sequences covering the V, D and J segments. Two consecutive PCR reactions with Phusion HS II polymerase added Illumina adapters and sample indices to the amplicons. Amplicons were gel-purified with the NucleoSpin Gel and PCR Clean-up kit, then checked with Qubit and an Agilent 2100 Bioanalyzer. The libraries were sequenced on an Illumina MiSeq with 600-cycle, single-indexed, paired-end runs. The study's processing was this. MiXCR versions 2.12 and 3.0.5 were used to process the TRB sequences. Each unique CDR3 nucleotide sequence was treated as one clone, and only productive sequences with two or more reads were kept. The repertoire metrics were Shannon diversity, evenness, clonality (defined as one minus evenness), and alpha-parameterized diversity profiles covering alpha 0 to 5. The IGoR algorithm was used to compute generation probabilities of clones in paired pre- and post-chemotherapy samples. TCRdb trimmed the raw reads at Q25, called clones with MiXCR and kept productive beta chains. A single entry per CDR3 protein holds the most common genes and DNA from its merged rows. The authors' filters were not applied to this entry. This sample comprises about 5,000 distinct CDR3 sequences, roughly 31% of them detected only once. The top ten clones comprise approximately 18% of the sample.

Instead of sorted cells or RNA, genomic DNA extracted from peripheral blood served as the source for amplifying TCR beta rearrangements. The chain couples TRBV6-2 or TRBV6-3 to TRBJ2-1, with 10 bases aligning to TRBD1. The receptor was derived from a human donor with a blood cancer. The donor label of this sample is uncertain. Material: blood. Here the CDR3 is given as CATKPGQGIYNEQFF. The sequenced DNA: TGTGCCACAAAACCGGGACAGGGGATTTACAATGAGCAGTTCTTC.